A single sample is the source of the 21 T cell receptor beta chains below, sequenced in a study of read filtering for tumor transcriptome and immune sequencing. The library was built from about 370 ng RNA with molecular barcoded adaptors for alpha/delta and beta/gamma chains. TCRdb passed the reads through MiXCR, listing each CDR3 protein once. The table includes about 46,000 distinct CDR3 sequences, around 21% detected once. What was sequenced was a population of CD138-negative cells sorted from bone marrow. These receptors all come from a donor aged 40 or older with multiple myeloma.

This clonotype was recorded at least ten times. This chain joins TRBV7-9 and TRBJ2-7; 10 bases agree with TRBD2. The CDR3 extends over 13 amino acids. V dropped 1 base and J dropped 7; count of bases not matched to a gene: 1. From germline, CDR1 is SEHNR and CDR2 FQNEAQ (reference sequence). CDR3 in amino acids: CASSLGAGGEQYF. In nucleotides, the CDR3 is TGTGCCAGCAGCTTAGGAGCGGGAGGGGAGCAGTACTTC.

This clonotype was recorded many times. The chain employs TRBV7-6 and TRBJ2-1, with D possibly TRBD2 on 6 matching bases. The CDR3 extends over 13 amino acids. V dropped 7 bases and J dropped 9 bases, with 16 bases sitting between them. CDR1 and CDR2 from the germline V gene are SGHVS and FNYEAQ. The CDR3 protein is CASTHGSGAEQFF. CDR3 bases: TGTGCCAGCACCCATGGCTCGGGAGCTGAGCAGTTCTTC. The full variable domain, in which reference TRBV7-6 and TRBJ2-1 provide the parts outside the CDR3, is GAGVSQSPRYKVTKRGQDVALRCDPISGHVSLYWYRQALGQGPEFLTYFNYEAQQDKSGLPNDRFSAERPEGSISTLTIQRTEQRDSAMYRCASTHGSGAEQFFGPGTRLTVL.

The sample holds many counts of this clonotype. The chain has TRBV29-1 and TRBJ2-1, with D perhaps assigned TRBD1 or TRBD2 (5 bases each). The germline V gene encodes CDR1 SQVTM and CDR2 ANQGSEA. Deletions cut 4 bases from V and 6 bases from J, with 10 bases between. This CDR3 is built from 12 residues. CDR3 protein: CSVGGGPNEQFF. CDR3 bases: TGCAGCGTTGGTGGGGGACCCAATGAGCAGTTCTTC.

This clonotype was counted ten times or more. Mismatch with germline at one junction end may stem from a read error. V and J are TRBV6-1 and TRBJ2-7; tentatively, D is TRBD1 or TRBD2 (5 bases each). This CDR3 comprises 14 residues. CDR1 MNHNS and CDR2 SASEGT come from the germline V gene. This CDR3 reads CASSYGAGLGEHYF. The CDR3, as DNA: TGTGCCAGCAGTTACGGGGCAGGATTGGGCGAGCATTACTTC.

This clonotype occurred many times. The chain recombines TRBV4-1 with TRBJ2-3; either TRBD1 or TRBD2 may fit D (6 bases each). Germline values: CDR1 MGHRA, CDR2 YSYEKL. The CDR3 spans 16 residues. Trimming shortened V by 4 bases and J by 6 bases, and 20 bases separated the two germline ends. The CDR3 coding sequence is TGCGCCAGCAGCCCCTTTGGGGGGCGGGCTGACGATACGCAGTATTTT. Translating gives CASSPFGGRADDTQYF.

This clonotype was recorded at least ten times. This rearrangement joins TRBV2 to TRBJ2-1; 8 bases are a match to TRBD2. The CDR3 spans 15 residues. Germline trimming cut 7 bases from V and 7 bases from J; bases unmatched to any gene: 12. Germline loops: CDR1 SNHLY, CDR2 FYNNEI. The CDR3: CASILEAGAGNEQFF. The DNA for the CDR3 is TGTGCCAGCATCCTCGAAGCGGGAGCGGGTAATGAGCAGTTCTTC.

This clonotype came up many times. The chain recombines TRBV29-1 with TRBJ2-1; 11 bases are shared with TRBD1. The CDR3 is 15 residues long. V was pared by 6 bases and J by 4 bases, with 8 bases of the junction left unmatched. CDR1 and CDR2 (germline): SQVTM, ANQGSEA. The DNA for the CDR3 is TGCAGCGTAGCCTCTGGACAGGGGGCTTACAATGAGCAGTTCTTC. It translates to CSVASGQGAYNEQFF.

This clonotype was recorded at least ten times. This chain connects TRBV7-9 to TRBJ2-2; the match to TRBD2 covers 9 bases. Per the germline V gene, CDR1 is SEHNR and CDR2 is FQNEAQ (reference sequence). V lost 5 bases, J lost 0 bases, and 4 bases stayed unmatched. The CDR3 spans 16 residues. The CDR3 protein is CASSGTSSANTGELFF. The CDR3 DNA follows: TGTGCCAGCAGCGGGACTAGCAGCGCGAACACCGGGGAGCTGTTTTTT. Based on the CDR3 plus reference TRBV7-9 and TRBJ2-2, the full variable domain is DTGVSQNPRHKITKRGQNVTFRCDPISEHNRLYWYRQTLGQGPEFLTYFQNEAQLEKSRLLSDRFSAERPKGSFSTLEIQRTEQGDSAMYLCASSGTSSANTGELFFGEGSRLTVL.

This clonotype came up many times. The chain recombines TRBV29-1 with TRBJ1-1; TRBD1 is a possible D gene (5 bases). V dropped 7 bases and J dropped 0 bases, with 15 bases sitting between them. The germline gives CDR1 SQVTM, CDR2 ANQGSEA. The CDR3 covers 14 residues. Here the CDR3 DNA reads TGCAGCGCGACCTTGGGACTGATGAACACTGAAGCTTTCTTT. This encodes CSATLGLMNTEAFF.

In the case of this clonotype: One base away lies a much larger clone, so this may be a sequencing read error. V and J are TRBV28 and TRBJ2-1; possible D gene TRBD2, 6 bases. CDR3 size: 15 residues. Germline CDR1 reads MDHEN; CDR2 reads SYDVKM. V dropped 3 bases and J dropped 8 bases, with 17 bases sitting between them. The CDR3 spells CASSLPGRRDDEQFF. The CDR3 bases are TGTGCCAGCAGTTTGCCAGGGAGGAGGGACGATGAGCAGTTCTTC. The complete variable domain, with remaining parts taken from reference TRBV28 and TRBJ2-1, reads DVKVTQSSRYLVKRTGEKVFLECVQDMDHENMFWYRQDPGLGLRLIYFSYDVKMKEKGDIPEGYSVSREKKERFSLILESASTNQTSMYLCASSLPGRRDDEQFFGPGTRLTVL.

This clonotype has just a few counts. V and J are TRBV5-4 and TRBJ2-7; 9 bases line up with TRBD1. This CDR3 comprises 12 residues. The germline gives CDR1 SGHNT, CDR2 YYREEE (reference sequence). V was clipped by 5 bases and J by 6 bases; unmatched bases: 3. In DNA form, the CDR3 reads TGTGCCAGCAGGACGGACAGGGGCGAGCAGTACTTC. It encodes CASRTDRGEQYF. Full variable domain (rest looked up from reference TRBV5-4 and TRBJ2-7): ETGVTQSPTHLIKTRGQQVTLRCSSQSGHNTVSWYQQALGQGPQFIFQYYREEENGRGNFPPRFSGLQFPNYSSELNVNALELDDSALYLCASRTDRGEQYFGPGTRLTVT.

A note on this clonotype: The junction departs from germline at one end; a sequencing error may be responsible. The V and J genes are TRBV6-6 and TRBJ1-1; D is possibly TRBD1 (6 bases). Germline loops: CDR1 MNHNY, CDR2 SVGAGI (reference sequence). The CDR3 extends over 16 amino acids. CDR3 DNA sequence: TGTGCCAGCAGCCCGATCAAGGGGGGCGTGTACACTGAAGCTTCCTTT. This translates into CASSPIKGGVYTEASF.

At least ten counts were recorded for this clonotype. The J gene is TRBJ2-1, the V gene TRBV28; TRBD2 agrees at 14 bases. The CDR3 contains 21 residues. V was clipped by 3 bases and J by 3 bases; unmatched bases: 16. Germline CDR1 MDHEN, CDR2 SYDVKM. This CDR3 is CASSFMPGGGLAGDLYNEQFF. DNA of the CDR3: TGTGCCAGCAGTTTTATGCCAGGGGGGGGACTAGCGGGAGATCTCTACAATGAGCAGTTCTTC.

This clonotype was counted ten times or more. This chain joins TRBV27 and TRBJ1-4; 8 bases are shared with TRBD1. The CDR3 consists of 14 residues. In germline, CDR1 is MNHEY, CDR2 SMNVEV (reference sequence). The trim removed 2 bases at V and 10 bases at J, leaving 6 bases unmatched. CDR3 residues: CASSLMNRGGKLFF. CDR3 sequence (DNA): TGTGCCAGCAGTTTAATGAACAGGGGGGGAAAACTGTTTTTT.

This clonotype was recorded only once. With a much larger clone just one base away, this may be a read error. This chain joins TRBV29-1 and TRBJ2-5; 8 nucleotides agree with TRBD2. There are 14 residues in the CDR3. CDR1 SQVTM and CDR2 ANQGSEA come from the germline V gene. The CDR3 region is CSAERGLGGETQYF. DNA of the CDR3: TGCAGCGCTGAAAGGGGACTAGGAGGAGAGACCCAGTACTTC.

Many counts were recorded for this clonotype. V gene TRBV20-1 combines with J gene TRBJ2-7; 7 bases map to TRBD2. Germline loops: CDR1 DFQATT, CDR2 SNEGSKA (reference sequence). CDR3 size: 15 residues. V dropped 1 base and J dropped 2; count of bases not matched to a gene: 8. CDR3 residues: CSARGRAGFPYEQYF. The CDR3 coding sequence is TGCAGTGCTAGAGGGAGAGCGGGATTTCCCTACGAGCAGTACTTC.

This clonotype was observed at least ten times. The rearrangement joins TRBV18 to TRBJ1-2, with 7 bases that match TRBD1. Germline values: CDR1 KGHSH, CDR2 LQKENI. Trimming took 3 bases from V and 4 from J; bases not matched to a gene: 8. The CDR3 is 15 residues long. The CDR3 spells CASSPTGREVYGYTF. The DNA for the CDR3 is TGTGCCAGCTCACCGACAGGGAGAGAGGTCTATGGCTACACCTTC.

The gene calls are TRBV2 and TRBJ2-1, with D perhaps matching TRBD2 (6 bases). Between the trimmed V and J ends, which lost 8 bases and 9 bases, there was a span of 23 bases. The CDR3 consists of 15 residues. Germline CDR1 is SNHLY and CDR2 is FYNNEI. CDR3 sequence reads: CASCSGAGRNGEQFF. The CDR3 DNA follows: TGTGCCAGCTGCTCTGGGGCAGGGAGGAACGGTGAGCAGTTCTTC. Combining the CDR3 with reference TRBV2 and TRBJ2-1 gives the whole variable domain EPEVTQTPSHQVTQMGQEVILRCVPISNHLYFYWYRQILGQKVEFLVSFYNNEISEKSEIFDDQFSVERPDGSNFTLKIRSTKLEDSAMYFCASCSGAGRNGEQFFGPGTRLTVL.

This clonotype was observed many times. The rearrangement links TRBV4-1 to TRBJ1-5, with D perhaps TRBD1 (5 bases). The V end was cut by 4 bases, the J end by 0 bases, with 16 bases between. This CDR3 region has 17 residues. CDR1 is MGHRA, CDR2 YSYEKL, per germline. CDR3 in DNA: TGCGCCAGCAGCCCTCGCTCACAGGAGCCTAGCAATCAGCCCCAGCATTTT. This translates into CASSPRSQEPSNQPQHF.

This clonotype has a handful of counts. This chain connects TRBV28 to TRBJ1-2; 9 bases agree with TRBD1. J lost 4 bases, V lost 4 bases, and 7 bases had no gene match. Germline lookup yields CDR1 MDHEN and CDR2 SYDVKM. CDR3 length: 15 amino acids. The CDR3 nucleotides read TGTGCCAGCAGTTCAATTACAGGGGGCGCCTATGGCTACACCTTC. Translating gives CASSSITGGAYGYTF.

This clonotype was seen at least ten times. The V gene is TRBV7-9, the J gene TRBJ2-7, with D hard to call. The V gene lost 2 bases and the J gene lost 3 bases, with 2 bases spanning the gap. In germline, CDR1 is SEHNR, CDR2 FQNEAQ (reference sequence). CDR3 length equals 11 residues. The DNA of the CDR3 is TGTGCCAGCAGCTTAAGCTACGAGCAGTACTTC. Its translation is CASSLSYEQYF.